This T cell receptor (delta chain) was identified in a study of γδ T cells in repeated Plasmodium falciparum infection. Study details: The natural-infection arm compared Malian children under seasonal malaria with matched Australian children.

In this sample, this clone turned up a few times. As yet, its antigen is unknown. The protein TCRdb lists belongs to a much larger clone and differs from this DNA's translation at residue 10, which points to a read error; the protein shown is made from the DNA. Sequencing covered both gamma and delta TCR chains per sample. TCRdb re-called clones from the multiplex PCR reads using CATT. The sample has around 86,000 delta-chain clones, about 1.5% seen once; the top ten hold around 8.1%. J lost 4 bases, V lost 2 bases, and 37 bases had no gene match. This CDR3 comprises 26 residues. CDR1 is TSWWSYY and CDR2 is QGS in the germline V gene. Flow sorting of PBMC yielded separate Vgamma9/Vdelta2+ and Vdelta2-negative gammadelta T cell populations for bulk repertoire analysis. Study results and limitations: Malian donors came from one small rural village, predominantly one ethnic group.

The rearrangement links TRDV1 to TRDJ1; TRDD3 matches 10 bases. Sequencing input: gamma-delta T cells from blood. This clonotype originated in a pool of human donors (malaria-infected and uninfected, not separated). CDR3 sequence reads: CALGENVRSLPFTYLHWGIGFDKLIF. The CDR3 DNA follows: TGTGCTCTTGGGGAAAACGTTCGTTCCCTCCCCTTTACCTATCTTCACTGGGGGATCGGTTTCGATAAACTCATCTTT.